Detailed here is one T cell receptor beta chain. The sample holds a few counts of this clonotype. Its cognate antigen has yet to be identified. A much larger clone differs from this one at a single base, so this may be a read error. TCRB libraries were built from RNA via three nested multiplex PCR rounds using a modified ARM-PCR protocol with multiple V-beta primers and a C-beta primer. ProtoScript II Reverse Transcriptase and a C-beta primer were used to synthesize TCRB-specific cDNA from roughly 0.5 ug total RNA. The description of the TCRB libraries did not include any unique molecular identifiers. In the third PCR, barcodes and adapters were added over approximately 25 cycles with Deep VentR (exo-) polymerase, after which 250-500 bp bands were gel purified. TCRB libraries were sequenced with 250 bp paired-end reads on an Illumina HiSeq 2500. The study's own analysis went as follows. The reads were cleaned with Trimmomatic, merged with FLASH and assigned V, D and J segments with MiGEC before being analyzed in VDJtools. The Shannon-Wiener diversity index, calculated using VDJtools, was used to quantify repertoire diversity. TCRdb reran the public reads through fastp at Q25 and MiXCR, keeping productive beta chains. Entries that share a CDR3 protein sequence are merged under the most common genes and DNA. The V and J calls were determined by TCRdb, not by the authors. This sample gives about 18,000 distinct CDR3 sequences in total; around 72% of them show up just once. The ten largest clonotypes hold around 19% of the sample.

This sample was included in a study of tumor-infiltrating lymphocytes in glioblastoma multiforme (dated by TCRdb to about 2017). For context, the study as a whole: Whether intratumoral genomic heterogeneity fosters TIL diversity was tested through joint investigation of somatic mutations, TIL diversity and immune response activity. The full study reports these points: T cells were not sorted into functional subsets, and such sorting was noted by the authors as a future improvement. Only one glioblastoma patient was included in the TCR and somatic mutation analysis, limiting generalizability. Because T cells carry unequal numbers of TCR transcripts, RNA-based TCR sequencing may distort clone frequencies.

For peripheral blood mononuclear cells, total RNA was isolated with TRIzol reagent and then purified using the RNeasy kit. Every RNA sample had an RNA integrity number above 6.5 and an OD 260/280 ratio above 1.9. Reading from cysteine to phenylalanine, the CDR3 counts 11 amino acids. Only CDR3 DNA remains: 33 bases, in frame from the first base. The germline V gene yields WSHSY for CDR1 and SAAADI for CDR2. Sequencing input: peripheral blood. The chain joins TRBV10-2 to TRBJ2-2; there is no confident call for the D gene. This clonotype was obtained from a male donor with glioblastoma. The sequence in DNA is TGCGCCGGCAGCCCCTTGGGGGAGCTGTTTTTT. Its translation is CAGSPLGELFF.